Here is one T cell receptor beta chain with its context. Under the authors' procedure: Nucleated cell number was recorded as an estimate derived from reference gene primer amplification. TCRdb's table, derived via immunoSEQ multiplex PCR, lists solely in-frame clones and lacks some. The D gene and trimming were derived from the DNA, and the V and J assignments and clone size from that table. Among around 330,000 clones listed, 88% were seen once. CDR1 and CDR2 from the germline V gene are SNHLY and FYNNEI. V was shortened by 2 bases and J by 0 bases, with 11 bases between the two germline ends. The CDR3 is 15 amino acids. This entry belongs to a study of blood T cell repertoires in COVID-19. Study in general: Researchers got acute and convalescent COVID-19 samples from the United States, Italy and Spain.

The sequence was collected from a woman aged 50 to 60 with active or convalescent COVID-19. This rearrangement joins TRBV2 to TRBJ2-7, with D unclear. The material sequenced was peripheral blood. Written as DNA, the CDR3 is TGTGCCAGCAGTGAAAGACAATATCGCTCCTACGAGCAGTACTTC. It codes for CASSERQYRSYEQYF.